The 25 T cell receptor beta chains presented below share a single source sample, sequenced in a study of shared T cell receptors in the human thymus. Generated by immunoSEQ multiplex PCR, the TCRdb table keeps only in-frame clones and is missing some. The table shows more than 550,000 clones, with approximately 83% occurring only once. These sequences were also reported in another study, on human thymus T cells.

Sequencing was carried out using thymocytes. Receptor source: a girl less than two years old with a congenital heart defect.

The CDR3 sequence: CASSQGPRNEQFF. CDR3 in DNA: TGTGCCAGCAGCCAAGGTCCGAGGAATGAGCAGTTCTTC. The rearrangement uses TRBV14 and TRBJ2-1, with no clear D. Trimming pared 1 base from V and 7 bases from J, leaving 8 bases between. In germline, CDR1 is SGHDN, CDR2 FVKESK. This CDR3 region has 13 residues.

The chain is built from TRBV28 and TRBJ2-7, with no clear D. Germline V lookup: CDR1 MDHEN, CDR2 SYDVKM. The CDR3 is 14 residues long. V shed 5 bases and J shed 0 bases, with 11 bases lying between them. The DNA of the CDR3 is TGTGCCAGCAGTCTTCGGCGGAGCTCCTACGAGCAGTACTTC. It yields the protein CASSLRRSSYEQYF.

The V call is TRBV9, the J call TRBJ1-2; no reliable D call. The germline V and J ends were trimmed by 0 bases and 4 bases, with 10 bases remaining between them. The germline V gene encodes CDR1 SGDLS and CDR2 YYNGEE. This CDR3 is 14 amino acids long. The chain's CDR3 is CASSVEERAYGYTF. CDR3 coding DNA: TGTGCCAGCAGCGTAGAGGAGCGAGCCTATGGCTACACCTTC.

Written as DNA, the CDR3 is TGTGCCAGCAGTTCGCGGACAGGGGGTGGCTACACCTTC. Translated: CASSSRTGGGYTF. The V and J genes are TRBV6-6 and TRBJ1-2; 10 bases match TRBD1. The CDR3 has 13 residues. With V trimmed by 4 bases and J by 7 bases, 3 bases remained unmatched. Germline V CDR1 and CDR2: MNHNY, SVGAGI (reference sequence).

This sequence joins TRBV10-3 and TRBJ1-5, with TRBD1 matching over 10 bases. Germline V CDR1 and CDR2: ENHRY, SYGVKD. V lost 7 bases, J lost 2 bases, and 5 bases stayed unmatched. The CDR3 loop spans 15 amino acids. The CDR3 sequence is CAIKAGTGGNQPQHF. CDR3 DNA sequence: TGTGCCATCAAGGCCGGGACAGGGGGCAATCAGCCCCAGCATTTT.

The chain combines TRBV4-1 with TRBJ2-3, with 10 bases that match TRBD2. CDR3 length: 15 amino acids. J was trimmed by 7 bases and V by 3 bases; bases with no gene match: 7. Germline CDR1 reads MGHRA; CDR2 reads YSYEKL. CDR3 in DNA: TGCGCCAGCAGCCATCCCAGCGGGGGGGCGCATACGCAGTATTTT. It yields the protein CASSHPSGGAHTQYF.

The CDR3 spells CASSLVGWDRVNIQYF. In DNA, the CDR3 is TGTGCCAGCAGCTTAGTCGGTTGGGACAGGGTAAACATTCAGTACTTC. The chain uses TRBV11-2 and TRBJ2-4; TRBD1 matches at 9 bases. J was trimmed by 6 bases and V by 1 base; bases with no gene match: 7. This CDR3 comprises 16 residues. Germline-derived CDR1 and CDR2 are SGHAT and FQNNGV.

The genes are TRBV2 and TRBJ1-3; possible D gene TRBD1, 6 bases. V was clipped by 4 bases and J by 8 bases, with 27 bases between them. Germline CDR1 and CDR2: SNHLY and FYNNEI. This CDR3 comprises 18 residues. For the CDR3, the DNA is TGTGCCAGCAGTGTATCGCGGCAGGGGATCCGTTACTGGGACACCATATATTTT. Translated, it gives CASSVSRQGIRYWDTIYF.

The CDR3 DNA follows: TGTGCCAGCAGGGGGACAGGGATTAATTCACCCCTCCACTTT. Translated, it gives CASRGTGINSPLHF. This chain connects TRBV9 to TRBJ1-6; TRBD1 agrees at 9 bases. CDR3 length: 14 residues. With 5 bases clipped from V and 6 bases from J, the junction kept 3 bases outside the gene matches. CDR1 is SGDLS, CDR2 YYNGEE, per germline.

CDR3 sequence reads: CASSPDNEQFF. The CDR3, as DNA: TGTGCCAGCTCACCCGACAATGAGCAGTTCTTC. V usage is TRBV18 and J usage is TRBJ2-1; D is unresolved. The CDR3 sequence is 11 residues long. V was trimmed by 3 bases and J by 5 bases, leaving 2 bases between them. The germline V gene encodes CDR1 KGHSH and CDR2 LQKENI.

The chain is built from TRBV7-8 and TRBJ2-3, with 9 nucleotides matching TRBD1. Per the germline V gene, CDR1 is SGHVS and CDR2 is FQNEAQ. Trimming took 4 bases from V and 3 from J; bases not matched to a gene: 11. There are 17 residues in the CDR3. The CDR3 DNA reads TGTGCCAGCAGCTCAACAGGGACAGGGTGTGGTACAGATACGCAGTATTTT. Its translation: CASSSTGTGCGTDTQYF.

This clone has only a few counts. V is TRBV6-1 and J is TRBJ1-5; D is possibly TRBD1 (5 bases). Trimming removed 2 bases from V and 0 bases from J, with 11 bases in between. CDR1 is MNHNS, CDR2 SASEGT, per germline. The CDR3 is 16 amino acids. CDR3 bases: TGTGCCAGCAGTGAAAGACAGAGCTATAGCAATCAGCCCCAGCATTTT. Protein sequence: CASSERQSYSNQPQHF.

The chain couples TRBV11-2 to TRBJ2-1; 13 bases are shared with TRBD2. The germline V gene encodes CDR1 SGHAT and CDR2 FQNNGV. This CDR3 comprises 16 residues. V shed 0 bases and J 5 bases; nucleotides not matched to a gene: 1. CDR3 nucleotides: TGTGCCAGCAGCTTAGATGGACTAGCGGGGGACAATGAGCAGTTCTTC. This translates into CASSLDGLAGDNEQFF.

V is TRBV7-2 and J is TRBJ1-2, with TRBD1 matching over 7 bases. V shed 10 bases and J 4 bases; nucleotides not matched to a gene: 6. The germline CDR1 and CDR2 sequences are SGHTA and FQGNSA. There are 12 residues in the CDR3. Here the CDR3 DNA reads TGTGCCAAAGTATCAGGGGGCTATGGCTACACCTTC. It codes for CAKVSGGYGYTF.

This clone was seen a single time. This chain's CDR3 is CATNLEPLAEQYF. The CDR3 DNA reads as TGTGCCACCAACTTGGAGCCACTGGCCGAGCAGTACTTC. The rearrangement links TRBV6-6 to TRBJ2-5; D remains ambiguous. The DNA end is more similar to TRBJ2-7, so the J call may be wrong. There are 13 residues in the CDR3. CDR1 and CDR2 (germline): MNHNY, SVGAGI (reference sequence).

This clone was detected a few times. V gene TRBV25-1 combines with J gene TRBJ1-2; 7 bases match TRBD1. Germline loops: CDR1 MGHDK, CDR2 SYGVNS. V lost 4 bases, J lost 4 bases, and 12 bases stayed unmatched. The CDR3 spans 16 residues. In nucleotides, the CDR3 is TGTGCCAGCAGTGGAAAACGGACAGGTCCCCCCTATGGCTACACCTTC. Translation: CASSGKRTGPPYGYTF.

The V gene is TRBV4-3, the J gene TRBJ2-7, with D possibly being TRBD1 (5 bases). Germline assignment: CDR1 LGHNA and CDR2 YSLEER. The CDR3 covers 15 residues. The V and J ends lost 0 bases and 9 bases respectively, with 18 bases between them. The CDR3 protein is CASSQDRGSLGGQYF. The CDR3 DNA reads as TGCGCCAGCAGCCAAGATAGGGGCAGTTTAGGCGGGCAGTACTTC.

The J gene is TRBJ1-2, the V gene TRBV19; D is unclear. This CDR3 is 16 amino acids long. Trimming cost V 1 base and J 0 bases, with 12 bases left between them. Germline V lookup: CDR1 LNHDA, CDR2 SQIVND (reference sequence). The DNA for the CDR3 is TGTGCCAGTAGTATAGTGGGCCGCGCTACTAACTATGGCTACACCTTC. It yields the protein CASSIVGRATNYGYTF.

In this sample, this clone turned up a few times. The chain carries TRBV2 and TRBJ2-1; 8 nucleotides line up with TRBD2. With V trimmed by 1 base and J by 3 bases, 5 bases remained unmatched. This CDR3 contains 16 residues. Germline V gene data show CDR1 as SNHLY and CDR2 as FYNNEI. CDR3 loop: CASSEDPGGIYNEQFF. DNA for the CDR3: TGTGCCAGCAGTGAAGATCCGGGGGGGATCTACAATGAGCAGTTCTTC.

Comments on this clone: Without the conserved terminal phenylalanine or tryptophan, this CDR3 likely stems from a read error. This chain links TRBV15 with TRBJ2-7; 7 bases are shared with TRBD2. J was trimmed by 0 bases and V by 3 bases; bases with no gene match: 5. Germline V gives CDR1 LNHNV, CDR2 YYDKDF (reference sequence). The CDR3 loop spans 15 amino acids. CDR3 protein: CATSSSRGDSYEQYL. In DNA form, the CDR3 reads TGTGCCACCAGCAGCTCCCGGGGGGACTCCTACGAGCAGTACTTA.

The chain is built from TRBV5-1 and TRBJ1-4, with D perhaps TRBD1 (5 bases). The CDR3 loop spans 14 amino acids. Germline V lookup: CDR1 SGHRS, CDR2 YFSETQ. The ends were cut back, 7 bases at V and 8 bases at J, with 18 bases in the middle. The CDR3 nucleotides read TGCGCCAGCGGCCCACGGGGAGGGGAGGAAAAACTGTTTTTT. Protein sequence: CASGPRGGEEKLFF.

This clone appeared once. J is TRBJ1-2 and V is TRBV19; D is unclear. Trimming left V 4 bases short and J 1 base short, with 13 bases between. Germline CDR1 is LNHDA and CDR2 is SQIVND (reference sequence). The CDR3 consists of 15 residues. Here the CDR3 DNA reads TGTGCCAGTAGTAGAGTCTCGTTGCTTAACTATGGCTACACCTTC. Translating it yields CASSRVSLLNYGYTF.

This chain connects TRBV7-3 to TRBJ2-6; D possibly corresponds to TRBD1 (8 bases). Per the germline V gene, CDR1 is SGHTA and CDR2 is FQGTGA. The CDR3 covers 19 residues. V lost 4 bases and J 0 bases, leaving 19 bases between the germline ends. CDR3 residues: CASSSHGQGGPSGANVLTF. The CDR3 DNA reads as TGTGCCAGCAGCTCCCATGGACAGGGAGGGCCCTCTGGGGCCAACGTCCTGACTTTC.

This chain uses TRBV19 with TRBJ2-7; weak D call: TRBD2 (5 bases). V was pared by 4 bases and J by 3 bases, with 10 bases between. This CDR3 has 13 residues. In germline, CDR1 is LNHDA, CDR2 SQIVND (reference sequence). Written as DNA, the CDR3 is TGTGCCAGTAGTACGGGGTCAGGCTACGAGCAGTACTTC. Protein product: CASSTGSGYEQYF.

The chain recombines TRBV28 with TRBJ2-5, with 9 bases aligning to TRBD2. The V gene end was trimmed by 11 bases and the J gene end by 9 bases; junction bases not matched to a gene: 4. The length of the CDR3 is 10 residues. CDR1 and CDR2 (germline): MDHEN, SYDVKM. CDR3 bases: TGTGCCTGCGGGGGGGGTCCCCAGTACTTC. It yields the protein CACGGGPQYF.